Listed here are 17 T cell receptor beta chains from one sample, sequenced in a study of OX40 agonist ivuxolimab in advanced cancers. Measured with immunoSEQ multiplex PCR; TCRdb has only the in-frame clones, and not every one. There are fewer than 75,000 clones in the sample; approximately 90% occur only once, and 0.61% lies in the top ten. Sequenced here: CD4+ or CD8+ T cells sorted from blood, sampled in a trial of the OX40 agonist ivuxolimab. The receptors come from an adult with an advanced solid tumor such as melanoma, head and neck, liver or kidney cancer.

This clone turned up a few times. The chain employs TRBV10-2 and TRBJ2-5; D ambiguous. V was pared by 5 bases and J by 5 bases, with 6 bases between. The CDR3 length is 11 residues. Per germline, CDR1 WSHSY and CDR2 SAAADI. In nucleotides, the CDR3 is TGCGCCAGCAGTATACTGGAGACCCAGTACTTC. It yields the protein CASSILETQYF.

V and J are TRBV19 and TRBJ1-5, with D possibly TRBD1 on 6 matching bases. V was cut by 3 bases and J by 8 bases, with 14 bases left in between. Germline V gene lookup returns CDR1 LNHDA and CDR2 SQIVND (reference sequence). The CDR3 has 14 amino acids. This chain's CDR3 is CASSIDHQGKPQHF. DNA of the CDR3: TGTGCCAGTAGTATCGATCACCAGGGGAAGCCCCAGCATTTT.

The rearrangement joins TRBV2 to TRBJ1-1; 9 bases match TRBD1. Germline CDR1 and CDR2: SNHLY and FYNNEI. CDR3 size: 14 residues. V lost 7 bases, J lost 4 bases, and 7 bases stayed unmatched. The CDR3 region is CASKKTGGATEAFF. CDR3 coding DNA: TGTGCCAGCAAAAAGACAGGGGGGGCCACTGAAGCTTTCTTT.

The chain couples TRBV11-2 to TRBJ2-2; D perhaps matches TRBD1 (6 bases). CDR1 is SGHAT, CDR2 FQNNGV, per germline. Trimming shortened V by 3 bases and J by 1 base, and 6 bases separated the two germline ends. CDR3 length: 14 amino acids. The CDR3 DNA reads as TGTGCCAGCAGCTTGGACAGGAACACCGGGGAGCTGTTTTTT. It translates to CASSLDRNTGELFF.

This clone was seen a few times. The chain couples TRBV9 to TRBJ2-3, with TRBD2 matching 7 bases. This CDR3 comprises 15 residues. The V and J ends lost 4 bases and 5 bases, in that order; junction bases with no gene match: 10. The V gene's germline CDR1 is SGDLS and CDR2 YYNGEE. CDR3 region: CASSPWGGSEDTQYF. In DNA, the CDR3 is TGTGCCAGCAGCCCCTGGGGCGGGAGTGAAGATACGCAGTATTTT.

The rearrangement links TRBV4-1 to TRBJ2-6; D remains unclear. Germline V gene sequence: CDR1 MGHRA, CDR2 YSYEKL. This CDR3 spans 15 amino acids. The V end lost 1 base, the J end lost 0 bases, and 4 bases lay between the germline ends. The CDR3 spells CASSQVSSGANVLTF. The CDR3 DNA follows: TGCGCCAGCAGCCAAGTTAGCTCTGGGGCCAACGTCCTGACTTTC.

This clone occurred a few times. This chain uses TRBV7-8 with TRBJ2-3, with D possibly called TRBD1 or TRBD2 (5 bases each). The V end lost 5 bases, the J end lost 2 bases, and 26 bases lay between the germline ends. This CDR3 has 19 residues. Germline V CDR1 and CDR2: SGHVS, FQNEAQ. The CDR3 loop reads CASSRRNLWTRDLTDTQYF. CDR3 bases: TGTGCCAGCAGCCGAAGGAACCTATGGACAAGGGACCTCACAGATACGCAGTATTTT.

This chain connects TRBV19 to TRBJ1-1; tentatively, D is TRBD1 (5 bases). The CDR3 covers 15 residues. Germline assignment: CDR1 LNHDA and CDR2 SQIVND (reference sequence). The germline V and J ends were trimmed by 3 bases and 1 base, with 12 bases remaining between them. CDR3 nucleotides: TGTGCCAGTAGTATCGGGGCAGGAAAGAACACTGAAGCTTTCTTT. It specifies CASSIGAGKNTEAFF.

The genes are TRBV10-3 and TRBJ2-1; 8 nucleotides agree with TRBD2. Germline-derived CDR1 and CDR2 are ENHRY and SYGVKD. V was clipped by 7 bases and J by 8 bases; unmatched bases: 13. The CDR3 loop spans 15 amino acids. The CDR3 spells CAITPGLAGYDEQFF. The CDR3 DNA sequence: TGTGCCATCACCCCCGGACTAGCCGGATACGATGAGCAGTTCTTC.

This chain uses TRBV4-2 with TRBJ2-3, with 8 bases identical to TRBD1. Trimming cost V 5 bases and J 1 base; bases outside gene matches: 8. This CDR3 contains 16 residues. Looked up from germline, CDR1 is LGHNA and CDR2 is YNFKEQ. CDR3 loop: CASSYFTGGGTDTQYF. CDR3 nucleotide sequence: TGTGCCAGCAGCTACTTTACAGGGGGAGGCACAGATACGCAGTATTTT.

As to this clone: Distinct nucleotide sequences in the sample also encode this CDR3. This chain uses TRBV11-2 with TRBJ2-1; no clear D. CDR3 length: 15 amino acids. Germline CDR1 SGHAT, CDR2 FQNNGV. Trimming shortened V by 5 bases and J by 1 base, and 12 bases separated the two germline ends. The CDR3 region has the DNA TGTGCCAGCAGCATAGGACCAAGTTCCTACAATGAGCAGTTCTTC. Translation gives CASSIGPSSYNEQFF.

This clone appeared a few times. V gene TRBV6-5 combines with J gene TRBJ2-7, with a possible D match to TRBD2 (6 bases). V was pared by 5 bases and J by 0 bases, with 8 bases between. Germline V CDR1 and CDR2: MNHEY, SVGAGI. There are 13 residues in the CDR3. DNA for the CDR3: TGTGCCAGCAGTCGCGGGGACTCCTACGAGCAGTACTTC. Its translation is CASSRGDSYEQYF.

V gene TRBV11-3 combines with J gene TRBJ2-7; 9 bases fit TRBD2. V dropped 1 base and J dropped 6; count of bases not matched to a gene: 13. From germline, CDR1 is SGHNT and CDR2 YENEEA. The CDR3 is 17 residues long. CDR3: CASSLVAGASPGLEQYF. CDR3 in DNA: TGTGCCAGCAGCTTAGTAGCGGGAGCCTCACCAGGCCTCGAGCAGTACTTC.

The V call is TRBV10-3, the J call TRBJ2-3, with D possibly matching TRBD2 (6 bases). Germline V lookup: CDR1 ENHRY, CDR2 SYGVKD. The CDR3 extends over 17 amino acids. V gave up 3 bases and J gave up 9 bases, with 25 bases separating them. CDR3 region: CAISDPVGKRVVETQYF. For the CDR3, the DNA is TGTGCCATCAGTGACCCAGTCGGTAAGCGGGTCGTCGAGACGCAGTATTTT.

The chain is built from TRBV15 and TRBJ2-7; weak D call: TRBD2 (6 bases). V was pared by 5 bases and J by 2 bases, with 19 bases between. Germline lookup yields CDR1 LNHNV and CDR2 YYDKDF (reference sequence). The CDR3 is 16 residues long. For the CDR3, the DNA is TGTGCCACCAGCCACCCCCTACGGGAGTTACCCTACGAGCAGTACTTC. This encodes CATSHPLRELPYEQYF.

The CDR3 sequence: CASSSYSGTEAFF. DNA for the CDR3: TGTGCCAGCAGCTCCTACTCAGGAACTGAAGCTTTCTTT. The genes are TRBV13 and TRBJ1-1; D gene uncertain. Between the trimmed V and J ends, which lost 4 bases and 5 bases, there was a span of 11 bases. The CDR3 consists of 13 residues. CDR1 is PRHDT and CDR2 is FYEKMQ in the germline V gene (reference sequence).

The gene calls are TRBV9 and TRBJ2-1; 8 bases line up with TRBD2. This CDR3 comprises 15 residues. With V trimmed by 0 bases and J by 9 bases, 8 bases remained unmatched. Germline CDR1 is SGDLS and CDR2 is YYNGEE. CDR3 sequence: CASSVDSGSLSEQFF. CDR3 DNA: TGTGCCAGCAGCGTAGACAGCGGGAGTTTGAGTGAGCAGTTCTTC.